This T cell receptor (beta chain) was obtained from a study of CD8+ T cells in alopecia areata. Notes on the study in general: Many expanded lesional clones persisted in scalp and blood during tofacitinib. Especially in alopecia totalis/universalis, lesional scalp showed greater clonality than normal scalp did.

Treatment specified: oral pan-JAK inhibitor, 5-10 mg twice daily. A remark on this clone: The target antigen is unknown.

cDNA serving as the sequencing template came from extracted, reverse transcribed RNA. The table came from immunoSEQ multiplex PCR; TCRdb's copy has only in-frame clones and leaves some out. Of more than 90,000 clones detected, approximately 54% appear once; the ten largest clones hold 10% to 15%. Germline CDR1 LGHNA, CDR2 YSLEER. V was shortened by 3 bases and J by 6 bases, with 11 bases between the two germline ends. The CDR3 is 13 amino acids. This receptor was obtained from a human donor with alopecia areata. The chain recombines TRBV4-3 with TRBJ1-2, with unresolved D. Sample: CD8+ T cells sorted from blood, taken at week 24, from a patient treated with tofacitinib. CDR3 residues: CASSHDTADGYTF. CDR3 in DNA: TGCGCCAGCAGCCATGACACGGCGGATGGCTACACCTTC.